This T cell receptor beta chain was documented in a study of CD8+CD57+ T cells in acquired aplastic anemia. Overall study context: Healthy donor CD4+ cell samples had a mean of about 10 million reads.

The CDR3 spans 14 residues. The germline V gene has CDR1 DFQATT and CDR2 SNEGSKA (reference sequence). Trimming removed 3 bases at V and 3 bases at J, with 12 bases between. The sample holds a few counts of this clonotype. CDR3 and TCR beta VDJ profiling relied on genomic DNA as the template. TCRdb analysed the reads with MiXCR anew, one entry per CDR3 protein. This sample has about 200,000 distinct CDR3 sequences, with approximately 35% found just once. Input material: sorted CD4+, CD8+, or CD8+CD57+ T cells (not recorded which) from PBMCs. The clonotype originates from a human donor in good health, serving as a control. V gene TRBV20-1 combines with J gene TRBJ1-5; TRBD1 might be the D (6 bases). CDR3 nucleotides: TGCAGTGCTAGTTCCGGGGGCAACAATCAGCCCCAGCATTTT. Amino acid sequence: CSASSGGNNQPQHF.